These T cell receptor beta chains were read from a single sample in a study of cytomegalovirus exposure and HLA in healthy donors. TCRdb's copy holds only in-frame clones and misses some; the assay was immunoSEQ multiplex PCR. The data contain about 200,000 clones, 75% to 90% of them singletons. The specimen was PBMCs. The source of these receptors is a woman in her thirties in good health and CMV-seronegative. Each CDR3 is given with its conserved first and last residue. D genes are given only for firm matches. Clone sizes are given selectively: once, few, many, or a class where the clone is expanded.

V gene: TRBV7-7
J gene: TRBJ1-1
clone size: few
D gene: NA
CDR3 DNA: TGTGCTAGCATCCACTGCGGGGACACTGAAGCTTTCTTT
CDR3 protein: CASIHCGDTEAFF

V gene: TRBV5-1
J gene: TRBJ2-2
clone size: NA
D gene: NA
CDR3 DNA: TGCGCCAGCAGCCTTGAACGGGGAGGCACCGGGGAGCTGTTTTTT
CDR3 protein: CASSLERGGTGELFF

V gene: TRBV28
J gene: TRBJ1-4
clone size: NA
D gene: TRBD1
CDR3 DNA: TGTGCCAGCAGGGACAGGACAGGGGGGGAAAAACTGTTTTTT
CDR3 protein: CASRDRTGGEKLFF

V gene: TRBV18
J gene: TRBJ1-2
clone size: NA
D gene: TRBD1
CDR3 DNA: TGTGCCAGCTCACCCGACAGGGGAGGGTATGGCTACACCTTC
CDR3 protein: CASSPDRGGYGYTF

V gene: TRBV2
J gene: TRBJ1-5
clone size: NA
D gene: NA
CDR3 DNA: TGTGCCAGCAGAGATGACAGTAATCAGCCCCAGCATTTT
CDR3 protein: CASRDDSNQPQHF

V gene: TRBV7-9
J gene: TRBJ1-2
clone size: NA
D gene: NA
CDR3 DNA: TGTGCCAGCAGCTCATCCCTCTGGGGAGACCTAACCGACTATGGCTACACCTTC
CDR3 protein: CASSSSLWGDLTDYGYTF

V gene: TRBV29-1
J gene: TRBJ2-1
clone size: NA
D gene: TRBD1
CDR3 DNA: TGCAGCGCCACGACAGGGAACCACAATGAGCAGTTCTTC
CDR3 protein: CSATTGNHNEQFF

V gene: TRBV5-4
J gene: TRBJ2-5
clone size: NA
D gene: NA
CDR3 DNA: TGTGCCAGCAGCTTGGATAGCCAAGAGACCCAGTACTTC
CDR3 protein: CASSLDSQETQYF

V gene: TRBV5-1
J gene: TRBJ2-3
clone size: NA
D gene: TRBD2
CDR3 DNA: TGCGCCAGCAGCTTGTTAGACGGGAGGGCCGGAGATACGCAGTATTTT
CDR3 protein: CASSLLDGRAGDTQYF

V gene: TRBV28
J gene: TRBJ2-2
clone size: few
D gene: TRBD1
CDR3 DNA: TGTGCCAGCAGTCTACATCCGAGGGGACAGGGAAAGACCGGGGAGCTGTTTTTT
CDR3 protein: CASSLHPRGQGKTGELFF

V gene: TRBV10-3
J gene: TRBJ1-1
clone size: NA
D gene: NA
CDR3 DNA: TGTGCCATCAGTGAGTCGAGGGTTCGAAGCACTGAAGCTTTCTTT
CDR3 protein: CAISESRVRSTEAFF

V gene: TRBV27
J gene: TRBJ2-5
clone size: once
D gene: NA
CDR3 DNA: TGTGCCAGCAGACCGTGGGGACACCAACAAGAGACCCAGTACTTC
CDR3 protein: CASRPWGHQQETQYF

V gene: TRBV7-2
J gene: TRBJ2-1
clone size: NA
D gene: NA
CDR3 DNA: TGTGCCAGCAGCTCGCCCAACCCGAGGGCTGAGCAGTTCTTC
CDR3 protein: CASSSPNPRAEQFF

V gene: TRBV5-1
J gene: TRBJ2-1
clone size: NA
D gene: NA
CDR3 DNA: TGCGCCAGCAGCCCACCCGGACACTACAATGAGCAGTTCTTC
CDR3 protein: CASSPPGHYNEQFF

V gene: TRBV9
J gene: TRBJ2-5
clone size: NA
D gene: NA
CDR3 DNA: TGTGCCAGCATACCCGGGGGCCAAGAGACCCAGTACTTC
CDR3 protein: CASIPGGQETQYF

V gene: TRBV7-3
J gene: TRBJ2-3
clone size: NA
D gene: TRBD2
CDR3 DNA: TGTGCCAGCAGCTTAAGGGAGGGATCAGATACGCAGTATTTT
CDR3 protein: CASSLREGSDTQYF

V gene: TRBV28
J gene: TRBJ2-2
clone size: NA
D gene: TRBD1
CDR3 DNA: TGTGCCAGCATTCCTTGGGACAGCGCGAACACCGGGGAGCTGTTTTTT
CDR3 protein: CASIPWDSANTGELFF

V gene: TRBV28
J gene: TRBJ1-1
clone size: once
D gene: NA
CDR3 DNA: TGTGCCAGCAGATACCAGGGTTCCGTGAACACTGAAGCTTTCTTT
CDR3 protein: CASRYQGSVNTEAFF

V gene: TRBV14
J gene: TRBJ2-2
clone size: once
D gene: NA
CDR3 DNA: TGTGCCAGCAGCCCAGGGTTTCCCGGGGAGCTGTTTTTT
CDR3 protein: CASSPGFPGELFF

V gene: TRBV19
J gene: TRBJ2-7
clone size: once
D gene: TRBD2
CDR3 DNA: TGTGCCAGTAGTCCCGGCCGGGGTGGCGGGAGATTTAACGAGCAGTACTTC
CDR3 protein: CASSPGRGGGRFNEQYF

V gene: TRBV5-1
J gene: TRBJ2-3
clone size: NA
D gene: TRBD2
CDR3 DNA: TGCGCCAGCAGGGAAAGAGGTCTAGCGGGGGGCAGGGGAGATACGCAGTATTTT
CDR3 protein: CASRERGLAGGRGDTQYF

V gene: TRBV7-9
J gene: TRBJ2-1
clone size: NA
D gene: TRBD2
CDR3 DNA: TGTGCCAGCAGCTTATTTCGGGGGGGAAATGAGCAGTTCTTC
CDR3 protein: CASSLFRGGNEQFF

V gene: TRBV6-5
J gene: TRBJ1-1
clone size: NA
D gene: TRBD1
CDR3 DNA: TGTGCCAGCAAACGGACAGGGAAGGACACTGAAGCTTTCTTT
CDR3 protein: CASKRTGKDTEAFF

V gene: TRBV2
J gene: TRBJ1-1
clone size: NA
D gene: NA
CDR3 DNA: TGTGCCAGCCGGGACACAAACACTGAAGCTTTCTTT
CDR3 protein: CASRDTNTEAFF

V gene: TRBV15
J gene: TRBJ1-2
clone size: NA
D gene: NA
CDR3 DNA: TGTGCCACCAGCAGCGGGGAAGGCTATGGCTACACCTTC
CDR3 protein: CATSSGEGYGYTF